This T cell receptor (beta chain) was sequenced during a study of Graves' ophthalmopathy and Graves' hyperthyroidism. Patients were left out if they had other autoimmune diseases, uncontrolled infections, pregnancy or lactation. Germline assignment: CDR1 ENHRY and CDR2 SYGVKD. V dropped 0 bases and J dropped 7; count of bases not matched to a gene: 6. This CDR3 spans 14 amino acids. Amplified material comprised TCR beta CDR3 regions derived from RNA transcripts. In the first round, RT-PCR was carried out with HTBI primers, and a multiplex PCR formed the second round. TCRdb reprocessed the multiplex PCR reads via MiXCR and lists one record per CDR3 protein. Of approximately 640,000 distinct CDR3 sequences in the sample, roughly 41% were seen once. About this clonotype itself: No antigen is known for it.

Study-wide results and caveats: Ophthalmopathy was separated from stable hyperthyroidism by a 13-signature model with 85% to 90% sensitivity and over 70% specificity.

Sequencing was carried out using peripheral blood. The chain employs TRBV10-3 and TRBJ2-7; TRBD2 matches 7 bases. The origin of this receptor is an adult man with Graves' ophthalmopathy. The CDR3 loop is CAISESTSAQEQYF. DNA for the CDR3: TGTGCCATCAGTGAGTCCACTAGCGCCCAAGAGCAGTACTTC.